This passage covers 30 T cell receptor beta chains from one sample sequenced in a study of cytomegalovirus exposure and HLA in healthy donors. Only in-frame clones appear in the TCRdb table, and some are missing; sequencing was by immunoSEQ multiplex PCR. The sample has roughly 300,000 clones, 87% seen once; the top ten hold roughly 1.1%. The specimen sequenced was PBMCs. The receptor set was obtained from a woman aged 25 to 39 in good health and CMV-seropositive.

This chain uses TRBV27 with TRBJ1-4, with a possible D match to TRBD1 (5 bases). This CDR3 has 13 residues. Germline V gene sequence: CDR1 MNHEY, CDR2 SMNVEV (reference sequence). V shed 8 bases and J shed 6 bases, with 13 bases lying between them. The chain's CDR3 is CASRPGADEKLFF. CDR3 DNA: TGTGCCAGCCGACCTGGGGCAGATGAAAAACTGTTTTTT. Full variable domain (outside the CDR3, taken from reference TRBV27 and TRBJ1-4): EAQVTQNPRYLITVTGKKLTVTCSQNMNHEYMSWYRQDPGLGLRQIYYSMNVEVTDKGDVPEGYKVSRKEKRNFPLILESPSPNQTSLYFCASRPGADEKLFFGSGTQLSVL.

The V and J genes are TRBV28 and TRBJ2-2, with TRBD2 matching 7 bases. The CDR3 covers 14 residues. V was clipped by 10 bases and J by 2 bases; unmatched bases: 7. Per germline, CDR1 MDHEN and CDR2 SYDVKM. The CDR3 loop reads CATRGRVNTGELFF. CDR3 nucleotides: TGTGCCACCCGGGGGAGGGTCAACACCGGGGAGCTGTTTTTT.

V and J are TRBV4-3 and TRBJ1-2; perhaps TRBD1 as D (6 bases). Germline V gene lookup returns CDR1 LGHNA and CDR2 YSLEER. The ends were cut back, 2 bases at V and 1 base at J, with 11 bases in the middle. The CDR3 is 15 amino acids. Here the CDR3 DNA reads TGCGCCAGCAGCCAACTAACAGGGTTTAACTATGGCTACACCTTC. Encoded protein: CASSQLTGFNYGYTF.

The J gene is TRBJ2-7, the V gene TRBV25-1; D not resolved. Per germline, CDR1 MGHDK and CDR2 SYGVNS. V lost 1 base to trimming and J lost 2 bases, with 12 bases between them. The CDR3 is made up of 15 amino acids. The CDR3, as DNA: TGTGCCAGCAGTGAATCAGCGCCAGGCACCTACGAGCAGTACTTC. It is translated as CASSESAPGTYEQYF.

The chain has TRBV27 and TRBJ2-3; the D gene is possibly TRBD1 (6 bases). This CDR3 has 14 residues. V was shortened by 6 bases and J by 1 base, with 11 bases between the two germline ends. Per the germline V gene, CDR1 is MNHEY and CDR2 is SMNVEV (reference sequence). CDR3: CASSLPGGTDTQYF. CDR3 coding DNA: TGTGCCAGCAGCCTACCAGGGGGCACAGATACGCAGTATTTT.

This rearrangement joins TRBV10-3 to TRBJ2-1; 13 nucleotides align to TRBD2. This CDR3 is built from 16 residues. The V segment lost 2 bases and the J segment 9 bases; nucleotides outside the gene matches: 7. Germline V gene lookup returns CDR1 ENHRY and CDR2 SYGVKD. CDR3 coding DNA: TGTGCCATCAGTGAGGGGGGGACTAGCGGGATGGGTGAGCAGTTCTTC. It specifies CAISEGGTSGMGEQFF.

The chain recombines TRBV6-5 with TRBJ2-7; no reliable D call. This CDR3 region has 14 residues. Germline V gene lookup returns CDR1 MNHEY and CDR2 SVGAGI. Trimming took 0 bases from V and 5 from J, leaving 11 bases between them. The CDR3: CASSYSARKDEQYF. As DNA, the CDR3 is TGTGCCAGCAGTTACTCGGCCAGAAAGGACGAGCAGTACTTC.

This clone was detected a few times. The chain carries TRBV29-1 and TRBJ1-5; tentative D call: TRBD1 (5 bases). The CDR3 sequence is 13 residues long. V lost 3 bases, J lost 4 bases, and 10 bases lay in between. Per the germline V gene, CDR1 is SQVTM and CDR2 is ANQGSEA. This CDR3 reads CSVEGQGNQPQHF. CDR3 sequence (DNA): TGCAGCGTTGAGGGGCAGGGAAATCAGCCCCAGCATTTT. The full variable domain, in which reference TRBV29-1 and TRBJ1-5 provide the parts outside the CDR3, is SAVISQKPSRDICQRGTSLTIQCQVDSQVTMMFWYRQQPGQSLTLIATANQGSEATYESGFVIDKFPISRPNLTFSTLTVSNMSPEDSSIYLCSVEGQGNQPQHFGDGTRLSIL.

V is TRBV4-1 and J is TRBJ1-2; weak D call: TRBD1 (6 bases). The CDR3 covers 15 residues. V lost 0 bases and J lost 5, with 13 bases in between. Germline V gives CDR1 MGHRA, CDR2 YSYEKL. CDR3 coding DNA: TGCGCCAGCAGCCAAGATCCGGGGGGGCCTTATGGCTACACCTTC. It codes for CASSQDPGGPYGYTF.

The chain combines TRBV6-6 with TRBJ1-6, with D possibly matching TRBD1 (5 bases). CDR1 and CDR2 from the germline V gene are MNHNY and SVGAGI (reference sequence). V lost 8 bases and J 7 bases, leaving 9 bases between the germline ends. This CDR3 comprises 12 residues. CDR3 DNA sequence: TGTGCCAGCGGCAGGGTCAATTCACCCCTCCACTTT. Amino acids: CASGRVNSPLHF.

The gene calls are TRBV18 and TRBJ2-7, with 7 bases identical to TRBD1. J was trimmed by 5 bases and V by 1 base; bases with no gene match: 5. CDR1 and CDR2 from the germline V gene are KGHSH and LQKENI. The CDR3 is made up of 14 amino acids. The CDR3 DNA follows: TGTGCCAGCTCACCACTTCAGGGGGTACACGAGCAGTACTTC. Its translation: CASSPLQGVHEQYF. The full variable domain, with the rest looked up from reference TRBV18 and TRBJ2-7, is NAGVMQNPRHLVRRRGQEARLRCSPMKGHSHVYWYRQLPEEGLKFMVYLQKENIIDESGMPKERFSAEFPKEGPSILRIQQVVRGDSAAYFCASSPLQGVHEQYFGPGTRLTVT.

The chain has TRBV15 and TRBJ2-5; 8 bases are shared with TRBD2. Germline V CDR1 and CDR2: LNHNV, YYDKDF (reference sequence). This CDR3 has 15 residues. V was clipped by 0 bases and J by 5 bases; unmatched bases: 5. The CDR3 DNA is TGTGCCACCAGCAGAGATTCCAGCGGGAGTGAGACCCAGTACTTC. This codes for CATSRDSSGSETQYF.

The genes are TRBV28 and TRBJ1-3; TRBD1 is a possible D gene (5 bases). Germline loops: CDR1 MDHEN, CDR2 SYDVKM. The CDR3 totals 14 residues. Trimming left V 5 bases short and J 2 bases short, with 10 bases between. The CDR3 sequence is CASSLQGTGNTIYF. As DNA, the CDR3 is TGTGCCAGCAGTCTGCAGGGAACTGGAAACACCATATATTTT.

The V and J genes are TRBV4-3 and TRBJ2-7, with D possibly matching TRBD2 (6 bases). V lost 1 base to trimming and J lost 2 bases, with 12 bases between them. The germline V gene encodes CDR1 LGHNA and CDR2 YSLEER. The CDR3 runs 15 residues. Written as DNA, the CDR3 is TGCGCCAGCAGCCAAGGGGTAGCGGAGGCCTACGAGCAGTACTTC. Amino acid sequence: CASSQGVAEAYEQYF.

The gene calls are TRBV2 and TRBJ1-3; possible D gene TRBD1, 5 bases. CDR1 SNHLY and CDR2 FYNNEI come from the germline V gene. This CDR3 is 13 amino acids long. Between the trimmed V and J ends, which lost 7 bases and 3 bases, there was a span of 10 bases. CDR3 DNA sequence: TGTGCCAGCATCGCGGGGGTTGGAAACACCATATATTTT. As protein: CASIAGVGNTIYF.

This clone was seen a few times. The CDR3 loop reads CASMETGMDQPQHF. The CDR3 region has the DNA TGTGCCAGTATGGAGACAGGGATGGATCAGCCCCAGCATTTT. J is TRBJ1-5 and V is TRBV19, with 7 positions matching TRBD1. CDR3 length: 14 residues. Germline CDR1 LNHDA, CDR2 SQIVND (reference sequence). Trimming cost V 7 bases and J 5 bases; bases outside gene matches: 8.

This clone is a singleton in its sample. The rearrangement uses TRBV5-4 and TRBJ2-2, with D perhaps assigned TRBD1 or TRBD2 (6 bases each). Germline loops: CDR1 SGHNT, CDR2 YYREEE (reference sequence). This CDR3 region has 16 residues. Trimming pared 6 bases from V and 0 bases from J, leaving 15 bases between. CDR3 nucleotide sequence: TGTGCCAGCACGGGGGAACGGACAGCGAACACCGGGGAGCTGTTTTTT. Its translation is CASTGERTANTGELFF.

The rearrangement links TRBV30 to TRBJ2-7; D is perhaps TRBD1 or TRBD2 (5 bases each). Trimming removed 5 bases at V and 2 bases at J, with 16 bases between. The CDR3 loop spans 14 amino acids. Per germline, CDR1 GTSNPN and CDR2 SVGIG (reference sequence). Here the CDR3 DNA reads TGTGCCTGGGACGACGGGGCCATAGCCTACGAGCAGTACTTC. Translating gives CAWDDGAIAYEQYF.

This chain joins TRBV6-1 and TRBJ1-3; D gene uncertain. CDR1 is MNHNS and CDR2 is SASEGT in the germline V gene. V was shortened by 1 base and J by 4 bases, with 11 bases between the two germline ends. The CDR3 is made up of 15 amino acids. CDR3 region: CASSEETEGGNTIYF. The CDR3 coding sequence is TGTGCCAGCAGTGAAGAGACCGAAGGGGGAAACACCATATATTTT.

V usage is TRBV19 and J usage is TRBJ2-4; D is possibly TRBD2 (6 bases). Germline V gene sequence: CDR1 LNHDA, CDR2 SQIVND (reference sequence). Trimming stripped 5 bases from V and 6 bases from J, with 11 bases between. The CDR3 has 13 residues. This CDR3 is CASSRQGGNIQYF. In DNA, the CDR3 is TGTGCCAGTAGTCGTCAGGGAGGAAACATTCAGTACTTC.

This clone was recorded once. The J gene is TRBJ2-7, the V gene TRBV7-9; D may be TRBD2 (6 bases). Germline assignment: CDR1 SEHNR and CDR2 FQNEAQ (reference sequence). The CDR3 runs 15 residues. Trimming cost V 0 bases and J 2 bases, with 11 bases left between them. CDR3 sequence reads: CASSLARLGPYEQYF. The DNA for the CDR3 is TGTGCCAGCAGCTTAGCGCGACTAGGTCCCTACGAGCAGTACTTC. The full variable domain, its missing parts supplied by reference TRBV7-9 and TRBJ2-7, is DTGVSQNPRHKITKRGQNVTFRCDPISEHNRLYWYRQTLGQGPEFLTYFQNEAQLEKSRLLSDRFSAERPKGSFSTLEIQRTEQGDSAMYLCASSLARLGPYEQYFGPGTRLTVT.

The V gene is TRBV30, the J gene TRBJ1-5, with 7 bases identical to TRBD1. The V segment lost 3 bases and the J segment 4 bases; nucleotides outside the gene matches: 12. The germline V gene encodes CDR1 GTSNPN and CDR2 SVGIG (reference sequence). CDR3 size: 16 residues. CDR3 coding DNA: TGTGCCTGGAGCTTAAGACAGGGATCAGGGAATCAGCCCCAGCATTTT. Its protein product is CAWSLRQGSGNQPQHF.

CDR3 sequence (DNA): TGTGCCAGCAGCCCCCCGGGACAGGGTTCCTACGAGCAGTACTTC. This translates into CASSPPGQGSYEQYF. This chain links TRBV5-4 with TRBJ2-7, with TRBD1 matching over 9 bases. The V and J ends lost 4 bases and 1 base, in that order; junction bases with no gene match: 6. CDR1 SGHNT and CDR2 YYREEE come from the germline V gene (reference sequence). The CDR3 length is 15 residues.

This chain connects TRBV7-9 to TRBJ1-3; D is undetermined. V lost 2 bases, J lost 1 base, and 9 bases lay in between. The CDR3 has 15 amino acids. Germline V gene data show CDR1 as SEHNR and CDR2 as FQNEAQ (reference sequence). CDR3 sequence: CASSLLERSGNTIYF. CDR3 sequence (DNA): TGTGCCAGCAGCTTACTGGAACGGTCTGGAAACACCATATATTTT.

The rearrangement uses TRBV13 and TRBJ1-4; D is perhaps TRBD1 (5 bases). Germline-derived CDR1 and CDR2 are PRHDT and FYEKMQ (reference sequence). Between the trimmed V and J ends, which lost 3 bases and 8 bases, there was a span of 10 bases. The CDR3 consists of 13 residues. CDR3 bases: TGTGCCAGCAGCTTGGGGACCGCGGAAAAACTGTTTTTT. Translating gives CASSLGTAEKLFF.

V and J are TRBV4-1 and TRBJ2-2, with D perhaps matching TRBD2 (6 bases). With 3 bases removed from V and 7 bases from J, the gap between germline ends came to 18 bases. Germline V gene sequence: CDR1 MGHRA, CDR2 YSYEKL. This CDR3 is built from 16 residues. CDR3 in DNA: TGCGCCAGCAGCCACATCGGACGGGGGTCGGGCGGGGAGCTGTTTTTT. Protein product: CASSHIGRGSGGELFF.

The J gene is TRBJ2-3, the V gene TRBV18; 9 nucleotides align to TRBD2. The CDR3 sequence is 16 residues long. V lost 0 bases and J lost 4; bases outside the gene matches: 5. Per germline, CDR1 KGHSH and CDR2 LQKENI. The CDR3 DNA reads as TGTGCCAGCTCACCACCAGGCGGGAGGGCCGCAGATACGCAGTATTTT. Protein product: CASSPPGGRAADTQYF.

This clone showed up just a few times. The chain carries TRBV7-3 and TRBJ1-1, with unresolved D. Trimming took off 4 bases at V and 1 base at J, with 7 bases between the two ends. Germline CDR1 reads SGHTA; CDR2 reads FQGTGA. This CDR3 comprises 13 residues. Here the CDR3 reads CASSSSGNTEAFF. The CDR3 DNA reads as TGTGCCAGCAGCTCATCAGGGAACACTGAAGCTTTCTTT.

The rearrangement uses TRBV6-1 and TRBJ1-2; D not resolved. Trimming cost V 5 bases and J 4 bases, with 11 bases left between them. CDR3 length equals 13 residues. Per germline, CDR1 MNHNS and CDR2 SASEGT. The CDR3 sequence: CASSSLKGYGYTF. CDR3 bases: TGTGCCAGCAGTTCCCTTAAGGGCTATGGCTACACCTTC.

A note on this clone: This specimen includes other DNA sequences encoding the same CDR3. The chain recombines TRBV28 with TRBJ2-7, with no clear D. Trimming pared 6 bases from V and 0 bases from J, leaving 12 bases between. CDR1 is MDHEN and CDR2 is SYDVKM in the germline V gene. The CDR3 sequence is 14 residues long. CDR3 sequence reads: CASSTSWSSYEQYF. The DNA for the CDR3 is TGTGCCAGCAGCACCTCTTGGAGCTCCTACGAGCAGTACTTC.